This T cell receptor beta chain was profiled in a study of high-grade serous ovarian cancer treatment subgroups. Background on the study: Each sample yielded on average roughly 7,000 unique TCR beta rearrangements from some 15,000 reads. Study results and limitations: Clonal relatedness tracked neoantigen level, and by trend copy number and mutation load. Repertoire analysis covered CDR3 alone, not CDR1 or CDR2. Bulk tumor TCR sequencing gave no spatial information.

Using immunoSEQ multiplex PCR, the repertoire was profiled, and TCRdb retains in-frame clones only, with some absent. Of tens of thousands of clones listed, about 86% are singletons. The tumor samples were collected prior to definitive surgery or chemotherapy. On this clone: Its antigen is as yet unknown.

This CDR3 comprises 13 residues. Germline loops: CDR1 SNHLY, CDR2 FYNNEI. The J segment lost 6 bases and the V segment lost 6 bases, leaving 2 bases of the junction unmatched. The sequence was collected from a human donor with high-grade serous ovarian cancer. V gene TRBV2 combines with J gene TRBJ2-4, with 10 bases fitting TRBD2. Sequencing was done on a sample of tumor tissue. CDR3 amino acids: CASRLAGINIQYF. The CDR3 DNA reads TGTGCCAGCAGACTAGCGGGGATAAACATTCAGTACTTC.